A single sample gave rise to the 12 T cell receptor beta chains below, sequenced in a study of T cells after yellow fever vaccination. TCRdb passed the 5' RACE reads through MiXCR, listing each CDR3 protein once. The top ten hold 0.65% to 0.9% of the sample, which has a few hundred thousand distinct CDR3 sequences, less than 8.5% seen once. The sequencing used CD4+ T cells sorted from PBMCs, collected 15 days after the yellow fever booster vaccination. These receptors originate from a man aged 30 to 45 who received the YFV17D yellow fever vaccine.

V gene TRBV5-1 combines with J gene TRBJ1-6, with unresolved D. The CDR3 covers 14 residues. Germline assignment: CDR1 SGHRS and CDR2 YFSETQ. Trimming removed 0 bases from V and 5 bases from J, with 6 bases in between. DNA for the CDR3: TGCGCCAGCAGCTTGGCGGCGGATAATTCACCCCTCCACTTT. It specifies CASSLAADNSPLHF. Together with reference TRBV5-1 and TRBJ1-6, the CDR3 gives the full variable domain: KAGVTQTPRYLIKTRGQQVTLSCSPISGHRSVSWYQQTPGQGLQFLFEYFSETQRNKGNFPGRFSGRQFSNSRSEMNVSTLELGDSALYLCASSLAADNSPLHFGNGTRLTVT.

There are a few counts of this clonotype. This chain links TRBV20-1 with TRBJ2-5; 8 bases are shared with TRBD1. Germline V CDR1 and CDR2: DFQATT, SNEGSKA (reference sequence). CDR3 size: 14 residues. J lost 4 bases, V lost 3 bases, and 7 bases had no gene match. The CDR3 coding sequence is TGCAGTGCTAGGGTCGGCACAGGGGGAGAGACCCAGTACTTC. It yields the protein CSARVGTGGETQYF.

This clonotype was counted many times. The chain has TRBV5-4 and TRBJ2-3, with D perhaps matching TRBD2 (6 bases). The CDR3 spans 15 residues. Germline V gene sequence: CDR1 SGHNT, CDR2 YYREEE (reference sequence). Trimming left V 1 base short and J 1 base short, with 10 bases between. CDR3 DNA: TGTGCCAGCAGCTTGAGGACGGGAGGCACAGATACGCAGTATTTT. The encoded protein is CASSLRTGGTDTQYF.

In its sample, this clonotype was seen a few times. V is TRBV15 and J is TRBJ2-1, with a weak D call TRBD1 (7 bases). The germline CDR1 and CDR2 sequences are LNHNV and YYDKDF (reference sequence). The CDR3 runs to 15 residues. V lost 3 bases and J lost 7, with 16 bases in between. CDR3 in DNA: TGTGCCACCAGCAGGCAAATACAGGGGAGGAATGAGCAGTTCTTC. As protein: CATSRQIQGRNEQFF.

This rearrangement joins TRBV5-6 to TRBJ2-7; 8 positions agree with TRBD1. With 4 bases clipped from V and 6 bases from J, the junction kept 15 bases outside the gene matches. The CDR3 length is 16 residues. Germline V gene sequence: CDR1 SGHDT, CDR2 YYEEEE. Here the CDR3 DNA reads TGTGCCAGCAGCAAGGGGTTTGACAGGGGTCTATCCGAGCAGTACTTC. Protein: CASSKGFDRGLSEQYF.

This chain uses TRBV10-2 with TRBJ2-2; possibly TRBD2 for D (5 bases). Germline V gene data show CDR1 as WSHSY and CDR2 as SAAADI. V lost 6 bases to trimming and J lost 8 bases, with 13 bases between them. The CDR3 runs to 13 residues. This chain's CDR3 is CASRSGPGGELFF. As DNA, the CDR3 is TGCGCCAGCAGAAGCGGCCCGGGGGGGGAGCTGTTTTTT.

The rearrangement links TRBV10-3 to TRBJ1-1, with TRBD1 matching 7 bases. Trimming removed 4 bases from V and 5 bases from J; junction bases left unmatched: 7. The CDR3 runs 14 residues. Germline loops: CDR1 ENHRY, CDR2 SYGVKD. The CDR3 is CAISGTGEGTEAFF. CDR3 coding DNA: TGTGCCATCAGTGGCACAGGGGAGGGGACTGAAGCTTTCTTT.

The V gene is TRBV7-3, the J gene TRBJ2-7, with D hard to call. Germline CDR1 and CDR2: SGHTA and FQGTGA. This CDR3 comprises 16 residues. V shed 2 bases and J shed 0 bases, with 14 bases lying between them. CDR3 in DNA: TGTGCCAGCAGCTTACCCAACGGAAGGAGCTCCTACGAGCAGTACTTC. This sequence encodes CASSLPNGRSSYEQYF.

The chain recombines TRBV7-3 with TRBJ2-1, with 7 bases that match TRBD1. CDR3 size: 15 residues. Germline CDR1 and CDR2: SGHTA and FQGTGA. The trim removed 2 bases at V and 7 bases at J, leaving 8 bases unmatched. The CDR3 sequence is CASSLPGTAANEQFF. Here the CDR3 DNA reads TGTGCCAGCAGCTTACCCGGGACAGCCGCTAATGAGCAGTTCTTC.

The chain recombines TRBV6-5 with TRBJ1-1; TRBD1 agrees at 8 bases. This CDR3 is built from 16 residues. V shed 4 bases and J 2 bases; nucleotides not matched to a gene: 9. Germline V gives CDR1 MNHEY, CDR2 SVGAGI. CDR3 in amino acids: CASSSRTGNVNTEAFF. CDR3 bases: TGTGCCAGCAGTTCCAGGACAGGGAACGTCAACACTGAAGCTTTCTTT.

This clonotype has more than one count but fewer than ten. V gene TRBV20-1 combines with J gene TRBJ2-3; D unclear. This CDR3 has 12 amino acids. In germline, CDR1 is DFQATT, CDR2 SNEGSKA (reference sequence). V lost 6 bases, J lost 4 bases, and 11 bases lay in between. The CDR3 DNA follows: TGCAGTGCCTCAGACGGGCCAGATACGCAGTATTTT. The encoded protein is CSASDGPDTQYF.

This rearrangement joins TRBV6-1 to TRBJ2-4; D is unresolved. V gave up 1 base and J gave up 15 bases, with 13 bases separating them. CDR1 and CDR2 (germline): MNHNS, SASEGT. The length of the CDR3 is 12 residues. The CDR3 loop reads CASSEGTYQPYF. CDR3 DNA: TGTGCCAGCAGTGAAGGGACCTATCAACCGTACTTC.